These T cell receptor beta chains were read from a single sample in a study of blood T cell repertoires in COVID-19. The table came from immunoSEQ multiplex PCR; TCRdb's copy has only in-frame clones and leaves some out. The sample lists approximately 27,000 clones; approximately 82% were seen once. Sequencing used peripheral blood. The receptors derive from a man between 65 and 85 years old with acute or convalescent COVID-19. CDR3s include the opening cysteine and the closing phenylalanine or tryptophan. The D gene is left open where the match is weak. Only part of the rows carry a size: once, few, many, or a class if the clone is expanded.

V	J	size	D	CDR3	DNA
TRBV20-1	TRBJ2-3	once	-	CSARTFDTQYF	TGCAGTGCTAGAACTTTCGATACGCAGTATTTT
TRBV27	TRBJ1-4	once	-	CASSPNREYNEKLFF	TGTGCCAGCAGTCCCAACAGGGAATATAATGAAAAACTGTTTTTT
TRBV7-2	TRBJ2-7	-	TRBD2	CASSLTPSGSWGEQYF	TGTGCCAGCAGCTTGACTCCTAGCGGGAGTTGGGGCGAGCAGTACTTC
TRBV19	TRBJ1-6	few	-	CASSTQGSTPLHF	TGTGCCAGTAGTACTCAGGGTTCGACACCCCTCCACTTT
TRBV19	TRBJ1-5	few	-	CASRGGNQPQHF	TGTGCCAGTAGAGGGGGCAATCAGCCCCAGCATTTT
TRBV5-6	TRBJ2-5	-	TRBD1	CASSFLPTTGMGETQYF	TGTGCCAGCAGCTTCTTACCTACGACAGGGATGGGGGAGACCCAGTACTTC
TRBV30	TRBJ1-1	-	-	CAWRRQNTEAFF	TGTGCCTGGAGGAGACAGAACACTGAAGCTTTCTTT
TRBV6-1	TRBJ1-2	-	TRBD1	CASSELQGSYTF	TGTGCCAGCAGTGAATTACAGGGGAGCTACACCTTC
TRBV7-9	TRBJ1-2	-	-	CASSSTGIEGYTF	TGTGCCAGCAGCTCCACAGGGATAGAAGGCTACACCTTC
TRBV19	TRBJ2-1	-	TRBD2	CASSLSGGHEQFF	TGTGCCAGTAGCCTTTCGGGGGGGCATGAGCAGTTCTTC
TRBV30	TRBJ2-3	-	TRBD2	CAWSREVSTDTQYF	TGTGCCTGGAGCCGGGAGGTCAGCACAGATACGCAGTATTTT
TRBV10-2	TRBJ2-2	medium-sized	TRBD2	CASSEGGGATGELFF	TGCGCCAGCAGTGAGGGGGGAGGGGCCACCGGGGAGCTGTTTTTT
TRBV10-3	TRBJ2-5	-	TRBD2	CAISGNSGGPSQETQYF	TGTGCCATCAGTGGTAATAGCGGGGGCCCTAGCCAAGAGACCCAGTACTTC
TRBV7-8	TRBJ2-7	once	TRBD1	CASSFGQGQQYF	TGTGCCAGCAGCTTCGGACAGGGGCAGCAGTACTTC
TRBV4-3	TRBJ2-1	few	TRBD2	CASSQGTSAPYNEQFF	TGCGCCAGCAGCCAGGGAACTAGCGCGCCCTACAATGAGCAGTTCTTC
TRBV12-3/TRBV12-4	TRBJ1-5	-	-	CASSNSGPQHF	TGTGCCAGCAGTAACTCAGGGCCCCAGCATTTT
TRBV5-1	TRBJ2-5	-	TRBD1	CASSTTGIRQETQYF	TGCGCCAGCAGCACGACAGGGATTCGACAAGAGACCCAGTACTTC
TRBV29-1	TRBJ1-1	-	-	CSVDPGENTEAFF	TGCAGCGTTGACCCAGGGGAGAACACTGAAGCTTTCTTT
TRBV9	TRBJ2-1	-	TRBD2	CASSTSSGYYNEQFF	TGTGCCAGCAGCACGAGTAGCGGGTACTACAATGAGCAGTTCTTC
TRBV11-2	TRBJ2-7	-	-	CASTRDTGSYEQYF	TGTGCCAGCACCCGGGACACCGGTTCCTACGAGCAGTACTTC
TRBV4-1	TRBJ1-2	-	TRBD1	CASSQGGAGGLGYTF	TGCGCCAGCAGCCAAGGGGGGGCAGGGGGCCTTGGCTACACCTTC
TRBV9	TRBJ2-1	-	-	CASSTAVGLGNEQFF	TGTGCCAGCAGCACCGCGGTGGGGCTAGGCAATGAGCAGTTCTTC
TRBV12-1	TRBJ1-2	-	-	CASSPPGQGPRYTF	TGTGCCAGCAGCCCTCCGGGACAGGGACCTCGCTACACCTTC
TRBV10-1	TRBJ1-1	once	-	CASSRQANTEAFF	TGCGCCAGCAGTCGACAGGCGAACACTGAAGCTTTCTTT
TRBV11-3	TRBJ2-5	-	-	CASSRGLPEETQYF	TGTGCCAGCAGCCGCGGACTCCCTGAAGAGACCCAGTACTTC
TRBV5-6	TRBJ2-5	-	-	CASSFGGGLYETQYF	TGTGCCAGCAGCTTCGGAGGTGGCTTATATGAGACCCAGTACTTC
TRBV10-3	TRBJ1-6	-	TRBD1	CAARQGGTGDSPLHF	TGTGCCGCCCGTCAGGGGGGGACAGGGGATTCACCCCTCCACTTT
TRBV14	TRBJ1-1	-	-	CASSQGTASEAFF	TGTGCCAGCAGCCAAGGGACAGCAAGTGAAGCTTTCTTT
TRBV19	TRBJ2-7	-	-	CASSMSSGVRLEQYF	TGTGCCAGTAGTATGTCTTCCGGGGTCAGGCTCGAGCAGTACTTC
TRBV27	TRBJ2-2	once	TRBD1	CASGRQGGTGELFF	TGTGCCAGCGGGCGACAGGGCGGCACCGGGGAGCTGTTTTTT
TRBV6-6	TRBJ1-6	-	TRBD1	CASTLGTGRSPLHF	TGTGCCAGCACCCTAGGGACAGGGCGGTCACCCCTCCACTTT
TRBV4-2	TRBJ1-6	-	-	CASSQEVTGLSPLHF	TGTGCCAGCAGCCAAGAAGTGACGGGACTTTCACCCCTCCACTTT
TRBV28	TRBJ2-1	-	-	CASSLAGPKDSEQFF	TGTGCCAGCAGTTTAGCAGGACCGAAGGACAGTGAGCAGTTCTTC
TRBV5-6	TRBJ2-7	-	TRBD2	CASSLSPGTSGHEQYF	TGTGCCAGCAGCTTATCCCCCGGGACTAGCGGGCACGAGCAGTACTTC
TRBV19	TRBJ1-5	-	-	CASSTGFHQPQHF	TGTGCCAGTAGTACAGGGTTTCACCAGCCCCAGCATTTT
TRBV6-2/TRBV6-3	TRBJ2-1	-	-	CASSYSGGLASSSYNEQFF	TGTGCCAGCAGTTACTCCGGGGGGCTAGCGAGTAGCTCCTACAATGAGCAGTTCTTC
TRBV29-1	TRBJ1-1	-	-	CSVVGPTEAFF	TGCAGCGTTGTTGGGCCCACTGAAGCTTTCTTT
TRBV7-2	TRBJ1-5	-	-	CASSTEPRVRPQHF	TGTGCCAGCAGCACCGAACCTCGGGTACGGCCCCAGCATTTT
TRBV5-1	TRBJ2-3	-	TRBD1	CASSLQGDRSTDTQYF	TGCGCCAGCAGCTTGCAAGGGGACAGGAGCACAGATACGCAGTATTTT
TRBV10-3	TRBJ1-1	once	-	CAISDRRAVNTEAFF	TGTGCCATCAGTGATCGGCGGGCAGTGAACACTGAAGCTTTCTTT
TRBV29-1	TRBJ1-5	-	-	CSVALSEDQPQHF	TGCAGCGTTGCTCTGTCGGAGGATCAGCCCCAGCATTTT
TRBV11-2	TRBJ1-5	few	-	CASSLIHSNQPQHF	TGTGCCAGCAGCTTAATCCATAGCAATCAGCCCCAGCATTTT
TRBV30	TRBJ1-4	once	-	CAWNAGPNEKLFF	TGTGCCTGGAACGCGGGACCTAATGAAAAACTGTTTTTT
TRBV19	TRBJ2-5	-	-	CASRRIAVSETQYF	TGTGCCAGTAGAAGGATCGCGGTCTCAGAGACCCAGTACTTC
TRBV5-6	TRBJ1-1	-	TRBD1	CASSLPDRVTEAFF	TGTGCCAGCAGCTTGCCGGACAGGGTCACTGAAGCTTTCTTT
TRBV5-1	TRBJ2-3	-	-	CASSLSAGDTQYF	TGCGCCAGCAGCTTGTCGGCCGGGGATACGCAGTATTTT
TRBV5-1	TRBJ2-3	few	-	CASSLTGASDTQYF	TGCGCCAGCAGCTTGACGGGAGCGTCAGATACGCAGTATTTT
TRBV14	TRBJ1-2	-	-	CASSYDTNYGYTF	TGTGCCAGCAGTTACGACACCAACTATGGCTACACCTTC
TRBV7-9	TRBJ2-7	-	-	CASSRVPYEQYF	TGTGCCAGCAGCCGTGTCCCCTACGAGCAGTACTTC
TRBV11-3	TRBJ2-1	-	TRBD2	CASSLGGSGSEQFF	TGTGCCAGCAGCTTAGGCGGGAGTGGCTCTGAGCAGTTCTTC
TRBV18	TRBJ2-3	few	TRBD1	CASSPLRTGSTDTQYF	TGTGCCAGCTCACCACTTAGGACAGGGAGCACAGATACGCAGTATTTT
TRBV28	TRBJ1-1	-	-	CASSFDQDTLNTEAFF	TGTGCCAGCAGTTTTGATCAGGACACCTTGAACACTGAAGCTTTCTTT
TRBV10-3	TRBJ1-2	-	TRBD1	CAISFDRDNYGYTF	TGTGCCATCAGTTTTGACAGGGATAACTATGGCTACACCTTC
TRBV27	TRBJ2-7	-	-	CASSRRQLNSYEQYF	TGTGCCAGCAGCCGGAGACAGCTAAACTCCTACGAGCAGTACTTC